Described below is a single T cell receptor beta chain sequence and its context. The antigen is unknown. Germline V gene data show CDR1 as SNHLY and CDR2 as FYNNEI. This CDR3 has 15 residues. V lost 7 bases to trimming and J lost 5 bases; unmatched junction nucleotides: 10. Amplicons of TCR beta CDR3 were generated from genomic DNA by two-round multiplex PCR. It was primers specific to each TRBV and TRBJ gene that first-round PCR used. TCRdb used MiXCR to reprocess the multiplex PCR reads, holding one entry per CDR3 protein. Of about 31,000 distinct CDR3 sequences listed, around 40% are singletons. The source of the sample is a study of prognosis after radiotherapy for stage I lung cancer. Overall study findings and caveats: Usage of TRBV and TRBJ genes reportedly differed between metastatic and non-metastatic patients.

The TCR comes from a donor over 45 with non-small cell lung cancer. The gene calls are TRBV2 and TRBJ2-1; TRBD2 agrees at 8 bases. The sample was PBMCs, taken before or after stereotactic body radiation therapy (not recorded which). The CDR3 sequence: CASIGRARWNNEQFF. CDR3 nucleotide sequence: TGTGCCAGCATCGGGAGGGCCAGGTGGAACAATGAGCAGTTCTTC. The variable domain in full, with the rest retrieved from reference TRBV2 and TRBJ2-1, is EPEVTQTPSHQVTQMGQEVILRCVPISNHLYFYWYRQILGQKVEFLVSFYNNEISEKSEIFDDQFSVERPDGSNFTLKIRSTKLEDSAMYFCASIGRARWNNEQFFGPGTRLTVL.